The entry below describes one T cell receptor (beta chain). Patients from Seattle were sampled longitudinally, starting during active infection. The CDR3 has 14 amino acids. From germline, CDR1 is KGHDR and CDR2 SFDVKD. The V and J ends lost 3 bases and 2 bases respectively, with 9 bases between them. This entry belongs to a study of blood T cell repertoires in COVID-19. About the study: T cells, B-cell-depleted T cells, or PBMCs supplied cDNA or gDNA.

In the authors' methods: Estimation of nucleated cell counts was performed using reference gene primer amplification. Assay: immunoSEQ multiplex PCR; the TCRdb copy retains only in-frame clones and omits some. The V and J calls and clone size come from that table; D and trimming were worked out from the DNA. The sample records approximately 150,000 clones, 80% to 90% being singletons. This clonotype was sampled from a man between 18 and 29 years old with COVID-19, enrolled during active disease. Sequences were obtained from peripheral blood. This chain joins TRBV24-1 and TRBJ1-2; D remains unclear. The CDR3 DNA sequence: TGTGCCACCAGTGATCCTTGGAGGAACTATGGCTACACCTTC. It codes for CATSDPWRNYGYTF.